This TCR beta chain was documented in a study of cytomegalovirus exposure and HLA in healthy donors. Study conclusions and caveats: Subsequent analysis found a tendency for first-cohort TCR clusters to co-occur within the roughly 130 validation repertoires. There were approximately 150 TCR beta chains listed as cytomegalovirus-associated. The CMV antigen specificity of three CMV-associated chains was confirmed through in vitro analysis. Despite most TCR sequences being rare, some public TCRs occurred in many donors.

Turning to this clone: The antigen is unknown.

The CDR3 totals 17 residues. The assay was immunoSEQ multiplex PCR, and TCRdb's table has in-frame clones only and misses some. The table shows 220,000 or so clones, with around four fifths occurring only once. Material: PBMCs. This chain joins TRBV21-1 and TRBJ2-7; the table's D call, TRBD1, has no DNA check behind it. TRBV21-1 constitutes a pseudogene. The clonotype originates from a woman under 30 in good health and CMV-seronegative. Here the CDR3 DNA reads TGTGCCAGCAGGGGGACAGGGGGGACTAGGCCCTCCTACGAGCAGTACTTC. This encodes CASRGTGGTRPSYEQYF.